The T cell receptor (beta chain) under discussion was sequenced for a study of shared T cell receptors in the human thymus. TCRdb keeps only in-frame clones here, not all; method: immunoSEQ multiplex PCR. This table has 640,000 or so clones, around 87% appearing once. Germline loops: CDR1 SGHVS, CDR2 FQNEAQ. This CDR3 comprises 19 residues. V was clipped by 3 bases and J by 0 bases; unmatched bases: 14. The same sample was also studied in work on human thymus T cells. Per that study: It was healthy Finnish infants having corrective surgery for congenital heart defects who were the donors. Resections were taken during corrective heart surgery, and the thymus tissue came from these. Apparent bias marked the V and J gene usage of thymic and blood repertoires. Thymic repertoires overlap heavily among unrelated individuals, related research has reported.

The source is a boy in the first two years of life with a congenital heart defect. The chain couples TRBV7-8 to TRBJ2-3; 8 nucleotides line up with TRBD2. The sequencing sample was made of thymocytes. CDR3 residues: CASSFHRFPGLVSTDTQYF. The CDR3 DNA reads TGTGCCAGCAGCTTCCACAGGTTTCCGGGACTAGTTAGCACAGATACGCAGTATTTT.